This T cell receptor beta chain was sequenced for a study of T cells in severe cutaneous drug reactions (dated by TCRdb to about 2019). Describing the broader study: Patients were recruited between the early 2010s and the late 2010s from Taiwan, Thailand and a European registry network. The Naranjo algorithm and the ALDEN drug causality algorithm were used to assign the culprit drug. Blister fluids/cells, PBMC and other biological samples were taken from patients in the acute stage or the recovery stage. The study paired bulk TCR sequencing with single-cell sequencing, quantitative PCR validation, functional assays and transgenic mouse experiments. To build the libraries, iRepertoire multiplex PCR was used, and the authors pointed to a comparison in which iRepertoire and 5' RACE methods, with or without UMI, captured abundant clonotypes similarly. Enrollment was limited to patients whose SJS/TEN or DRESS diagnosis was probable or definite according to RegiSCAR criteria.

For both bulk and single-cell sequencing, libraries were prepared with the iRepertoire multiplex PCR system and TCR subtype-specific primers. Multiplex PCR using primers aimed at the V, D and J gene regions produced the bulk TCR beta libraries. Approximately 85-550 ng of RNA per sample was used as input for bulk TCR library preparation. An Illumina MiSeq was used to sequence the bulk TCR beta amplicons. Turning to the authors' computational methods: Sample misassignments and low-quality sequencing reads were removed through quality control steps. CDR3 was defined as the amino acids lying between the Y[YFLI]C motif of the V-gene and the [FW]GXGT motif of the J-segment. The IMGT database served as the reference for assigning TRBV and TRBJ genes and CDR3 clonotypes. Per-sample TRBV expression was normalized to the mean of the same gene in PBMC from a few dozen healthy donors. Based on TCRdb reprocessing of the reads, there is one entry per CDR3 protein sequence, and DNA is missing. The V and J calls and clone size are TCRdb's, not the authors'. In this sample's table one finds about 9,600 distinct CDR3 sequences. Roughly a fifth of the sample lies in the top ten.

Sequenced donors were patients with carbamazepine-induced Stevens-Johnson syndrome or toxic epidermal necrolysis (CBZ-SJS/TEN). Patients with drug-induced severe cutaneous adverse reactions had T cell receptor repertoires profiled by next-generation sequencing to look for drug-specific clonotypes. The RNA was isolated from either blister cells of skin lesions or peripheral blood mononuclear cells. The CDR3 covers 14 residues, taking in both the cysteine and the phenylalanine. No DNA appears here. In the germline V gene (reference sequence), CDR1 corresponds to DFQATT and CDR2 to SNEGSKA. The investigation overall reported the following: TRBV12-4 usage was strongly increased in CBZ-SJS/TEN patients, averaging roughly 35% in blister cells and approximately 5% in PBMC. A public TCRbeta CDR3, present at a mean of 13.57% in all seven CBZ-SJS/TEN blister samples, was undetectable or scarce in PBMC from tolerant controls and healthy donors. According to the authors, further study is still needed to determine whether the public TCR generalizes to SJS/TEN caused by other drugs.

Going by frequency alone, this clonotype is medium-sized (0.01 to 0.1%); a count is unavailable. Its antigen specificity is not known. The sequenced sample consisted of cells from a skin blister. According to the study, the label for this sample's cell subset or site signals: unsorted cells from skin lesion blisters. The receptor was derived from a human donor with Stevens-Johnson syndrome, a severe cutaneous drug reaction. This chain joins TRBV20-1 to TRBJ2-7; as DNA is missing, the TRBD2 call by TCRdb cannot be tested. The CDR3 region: CSALGLAGGVEQYF.